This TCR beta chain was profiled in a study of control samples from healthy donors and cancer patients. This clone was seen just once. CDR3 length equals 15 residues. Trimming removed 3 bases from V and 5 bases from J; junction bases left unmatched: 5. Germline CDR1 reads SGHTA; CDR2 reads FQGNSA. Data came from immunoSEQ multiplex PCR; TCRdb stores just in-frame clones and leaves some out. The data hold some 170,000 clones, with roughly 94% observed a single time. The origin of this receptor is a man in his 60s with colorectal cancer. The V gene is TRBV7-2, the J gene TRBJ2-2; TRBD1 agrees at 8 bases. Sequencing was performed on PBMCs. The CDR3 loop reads CASSFDTGGTGELFF. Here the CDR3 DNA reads TGTGCCAGCAGCTTCGACACAGGGGGGACCGGGGAGCTGTTTTTT.